This T cell receptor (beta chain) is from a study of T cells after yellow fever vaccination. For the study at large: Low-cell-number fractions underwent preparation using SMART-Seq v4 Ultra Low Input. The study, taken as a whole, reports: Clones from primary vaccination mostly reappeared after the booster (roughly 95% CD4, under 90% CD8). On re-exposure, the response was weaker but peaked faster, at day 5 versus 15.

Points on this clonotype: Antigen unknown.

There are 15 residues in the CDR3. Germline loops: CDR1 SGHDT, CDR2 YYEEEE. Trimming stripped 3 bases from V and 7 bases from J, with 16 bases between. MiXCR, applied by TCRdb to the 5' RACE reads, yields one record per CDR3 protein. The data contain 150,000 to 200,000 distinct CDR3 sequences, about a tenth of them singletons. The rearrangement joins TRBV5-6 to TRBJ1-4; tentatively, D is TRBD1 (6 bases). This specimen was CD8+ T cells sorted from PBMCs, taken 45 days after the yellow fever booster vaccination. The receptor comes from a man younger than 35 who received the YFV17D yellow fever vaccine. CDR3 in DNA: TGTGCCAGCAGCTCGCATCCGGACAGCCTTGAAAAACTGTTTTTT. Encoded protein: CASSSHPDSLEKLFF.